The clone carrying this T cell receptor beta chain was detected only once. This table comes from immunoSEQ multiplex PCR, and its TCRdb copy is limited to in-frame clones, with some not included. The sample includes 1.5 million to 2.5 million clones, about 95% seen only once; the top ten take around 1%. The data originate from a study of shared clonotypes between healthy human individuals. Overall study: Used for every donor were three CD4 naive, three CD4 memory, two CD8 naive and one CD8 memory plate.

Between the trimmed V and J ends, which lost 0 bases and 3 bases, there was a span of 9 bases. The germline V gene has CDR1 MNHEY and CDR2 SVGAGI. The CDR3 is 15 residues long. Terminally differentiated effector memory CD45RA+ cells were excluded by CCR7 positive selection of CD45RO-negative cells. The specimen was naive CD8+ T cells sorted from blood. The rearrangement uses TRBV6-5 and TRBJ2-1, with D possibly matching TRBD1 (6 bases). The source of this sequence is a man aged 18-30 years in good health. In DNA form, the CDR3 reads TGTGCCAGCAGTTACTCCGGGACACACTACAATGAGCAGTTCTTC. The encoded protein is CASSYSGTHYNEQFF.